This T cell receptor (beta chain) appears in the sequencing data of a study of cytomegalovirus exposure and HLA in healthy donors. Study results and caveats: Analyses of presence and absence presupposed an approximately uniform sequencing depth across donors. Among TCR beta chains, those listed as cytomegalovirus-associated numbered some 170.

With 60 Vbeta and 13 Jbeta primers, the PCR was carried out. Libraries were prepared by immunoSEQ multiplex PCR; TCRdb keeps only in-frame clonotypes and omits some of them. The sample has 95,000 to 150,000 clones, 65% to 80% seen once. This clone was counted between two and nine times. Its antigen is undetermined. The sequenced sample was PBMCs. The source is a woman in her 40s in good health and CMV-seropositive.

CDR3 nucleotides: TGTGCCAGCAGCTCGCAGGGGAACACTGAAGCTTTCTTT. Protein product: CASSSQGNTEAFF. This rearrangement joins TRBV7-2 to TRBJ1-1; the D gene is possibly TRBD1 (5 bases). In germline, CDR1 is SGHTA, CDR2 FQGNSA. The CDR3 runs 13 residues. V shed 4 bases and J shed 1 base, with 7 bases lying between them.